The 20 T cell receptor beta chains below were found in one sample sequenced in a study of T cell responses to AZD1222 COVID-19 vaccine listed by TCRdb under 2021. The library relied on the immunoSEQ multiplex PCR assay. TCRdb holds this immuneACCESS table with in-frame rearrangements only. Some clones are missing; in checked studies, unresolved V genes explain under half, and the rest has no known cause. In all, the sample holds around 88,000 clones, and about 90% of those were seen once. The top ten clonotypes cover about a tenth of the sample. This specimen's time point label, per the study, means: baseline before first vaccination. What this sample's treatment or condition label stands for: meningococcal conjugate vaccine given as trial control. The sample in question was peripheral blood, obtained on day 0 of MenACWY control vaccination. All receptors derive from an adult in good health.

This CDR3 is CASKVGGQETQYF. CDR3 nucleotide sequence: TGTGCCAGCAAGGTGGGCGGACAAGAGACCCAGTACTTC. V gene TRBV5-4 combines with J gene TRBJ2-5, with D hard to call. Germline V gene data show CDR1 as SGHNT and CDR2 as YYREEE (reference sequence). CDR3 length: 13 amino acids. V shed 6 bases and J shed 2 bases, with 11 bases lying between them.

The chain is built from TRBV19 and TRBJ1-4; D ambiguous. V lost 9 bases, J lost 8 bases, and 13 bases lay in between. Germline V gives CDR1 LNHDA, CDR2 SQIVND (reference sequence). The CDR3 totals 12 residues. The CDR3: CASLSSGEKLFF. The DNA of the CDR3 is TGTGCCAGCTTATCCTCGGGGGAAAAACTGTTTTTT.

The genes are TRBV19 and TRBJ2-7; no firm D call. The V end was cut by 0 bases, the J end by 2 bases, with 14 bases between. The germline gives CDR1 LNHDA, CDR2 SQIVND (reference sequence). The length of the CDR3 is 16 residues. Here the CDR3 reads CASSIDLNIGAYEQYF. For the CDR3, the DNA is TGTGCCAGTAGTATAGATCTGAACATTGGCGCCTACGAGCAGTACTTC. Complete variable domain (other parts from reference TRBV19 and TRBJ2-7): DGGITQSPKYLFRKEGQNVTLSCEQNLNHDAMYWYRQDPGQGLRLIYYSQIVNDFQKGDIAEGYSVSREKKESFPLTVTSAQKNPTAFYLCASSIDLNIGAYEQYFGPGTRLTVT.

A few counts support this clone. V and J are TRBV18 and TRBJ2-2; D is uncertain. CDR1 is KGHSH, CDR2 LQKENI, per germline. The CDR3 consists of 13 residues. V lost 4 bases to trimming and J lost 2 bases, with 5 bases between them. The CDR3 sequence: CASSQINTGELFF. The CDR3 bases are TGTGCCAGCTCACAAATAAACACCGGGGAGCTGTTTTTT.

The chain combines TRBV2 with TRBJ1-1; TRBD1 might be the D (5 bases). Trimming cost V 4 bases and J 2 bases, with 8 bases left between them. Germline CDR1 SNHLY, CDR2 FYNNEI. This CDR3 region has 13 residues. The CDR3 sequence: CASSVGGNTEAFF. The CDR3 DNA reads as TGTGCCAGCAGTGTGGGGGGTAACACTGAAGCTTTCTTT.

The chain combines TRBV5-5 with TRBJ1-2, with TRBD1 as a possible D gene (5 bases). V was clipped by 0 bases and J by 4 bases, with 7 bases between them. Germline V gene lookup returns CDR1 SGHKS and CDR2 YYEKEE (reference sequence). The CDR3 contains 13 residues. The CDR3 reads CASSLEGTYGYTF. CDR3 sequence (DNA): TGTGCCAGCAGCTTGGAGGGGACCTATGGCTACACCTTC.

The V call is TRBV25-1, the J call TRBJ2-1; a weak D match, TRBD2 (5 bases). Germline loops: CDR1 MGHDK, CDR2 SYGVNS. Trimming shortened V by 3 bases and J by 3 bases, and 15 bases separated the two germline ends. This CDR3 comprises 16 residues. The CDR3 DNA follows: TGTGCCAGCAGTGACCCCGGACGGGGAAACTACAATGAGCAGTTCTTC. Protein: CASSDPGRGNYNEQFF.

Details on this clone: The same CDR3 also results from other DNA sequences found in this sample. The chain couples TRBV12-3 or TRBV12-4 to TRBJ1-1; D is undetermined. Deletions cut 1 base from V and 1 base from J, with 4 bases between. The length of the CDR3 is 13 residues. Here the CDR3 DNA reads TGTGCCAGCAGTTTAGGGAGGAACACTGAAGCTTTCTTT. Translated, it gives CASSLGRNTEAFF.

The sample holds a few counts of this clone. The J gene is TRBJ1-3, the V gene TRBV6-5; a possible D gene is TRBD1 (5 bases). The CDR3 contains 15 residues. Germline assignment: CDR1 MNHEY and CDR2 SVGAGI. V dropped 6 bases and J dropped 3 bases, with 15 bases sitting between them. The CDR3 reads CASRTPGGVGNTIYF. The CDR3 DNA reads as TGTGCCAGCAGGACCCCGGGGGGGGTTGGAAACACCATATATTTT.

V is TRBV28 and J is TRBJ1-1; TRBD1 matches at 7 bases. V lost 9 bases, J lost 4 bases, and 14 bases stayed unmatched. This CDR3 has 15 residues. CDR1 and CDR2 from the germline V gene are MDHEN and SYDVKM. The CDR3 region has the DNA TGTGCCAGTAGCCAGGGGGAGGTGAGGAGCACTGAAGCTTTCTTT. This translates into CASSQGEVRSTEAFF.

V gene TRBV7-3 combines with J gene TRBJ2-3; 10 bases are a match to TRBD2. The CDR3 totals 17 residues. CDR1 and CDR2 from the germline V gene are SGHTA and FQGTGA. J was trimmed by 5 bases and V by 2 bases; bases with no gene match: 10. Here the CDR3 reads CASSLSGLAGAGDTQYF. The CDR3 nucleotides read TGTGCCAGCAGCTTATCGGGTCTAGCGGGGGCAGGAGATACGCAGTATTTT. Full variable domain (rest looked up from reference TRBV7-3 and TRBJ2-3): GAGVSQTPSNKVTEKGKYVELRCDPISGHTALYWYRQSLGQGPEFLIYFQGTGAADDSGLPNDRFFAVRPEGSVSTLKIQRTERGDSAVYLCASSLSGLAGAGDTQYFGPGTRLTVL.

Note on this clone: Other DNA sequences in this specimen translate into the identical CDR3. The chain has TRBV28 and TRBJ1-4, with D hard to call. The V and J ends lost 1 base and 8 bases respectively, with 5 bases between them. This CDR3 comprises 12 residues. Germline assignment: CDR1 MDHEN and CDR2 SYDVKM. DNA of the CDR3: TGTGCCAGCAGTTTATCAGGCGAAAAACTGTTTTTT. As protein: CASSLSGEKLFF.

The chain recombines TRBV11-2 with TRBJ1-2; D call uncertain. Germline CDR1 reads SGHAT; CDR2 reads FQNNGV. V lost 4 bases, J lost 4 bases, and 7 bases lay in between. The CDR3 consists of 12 residues. The CDR3 DNA follows: TGTGCCAGCAGCTCCAACCCCTATGGCTACACCTTC. This translates into CASSSNPYGYTF. Combining the CDR3 with reference TRBV11-2 and TRBJ1-2 gives the whole variable domain EAGVAQSPRYKIIEKRQSVAFWCNPISGHATLYWYQQILGQGPKLLIQFQNNGVVDDSQLPKDRFSAERLKGVDSTLKIQPAKLEDSAVYLCASSSNPYGYTFGSGTRLTVV.

The chain uses TRBV5-1 and TRBJ2-1, with D tentatively TRBD2 (5 bases). The length of the CDR3 is 13 residues. Trimming cost V 3 bases and J 9 bases, with 13 bases left between them. Germline lookup yields CDR1 SGHRS and CDR2 YFSETQ. The CDR3 reads CASSSYIGGEQFF. CDR3 bases: TGCGCCAGCAGCTCGTACATTGGAGGTGAGCAGTTCTTC.

V usage is TRBV6-5 and J usage is TRBJ2-7, with a tentative D call TRBD1 (5 bases). The CDR3 extends over 11 amino acids. CDR1 and CDR2 from the germline V gene are MNHEY and SVGAGI. V gave up 4 bases and J gave up 7 bases, with 8 bases separating them. This CDR3 reads CASSWGGEQYF. In DNA form, the CDR3 reads TGTGCCAGCAGTTGGGGCGGAGAGCAGTACTTC.

J is TRBJ2-7 and V is TRBV30; D is possibly TRBD1 (6 bases). Trimming left V 8 bases short and J 1 base short, with 9 bases between. The CDR3 length is 11 residues. Germline CDR1 GTSNPN, CDR2 SVGIG (reference sequence). As DNA, the CDR3 is TGTGCCGGAGGACAGTCCTACGAGCAGTACTTC. Amino acids: CAGGQSYEQYF.

This chain joins TRBV19 and TRBJ2-1, with 11 bases that match TRBD1. CDR1 and CDR2 (germline): LNHDA, SQIVND (reference sequence). The trim removed 4 bases at V and 4 bases at J, leaving 12 bases unmatched. The CDR3 covers 18 residues. CDR3 region: CASSRTGGISGVYNEQFF. CDR3 in DNA: TGTGCCAGTAGTAGGACAGGGGGCATAAGCGGGGTTTACAATGAGCAGTTCTTC.

The genes are TRBV25-1 and TRBJ2-7, with D perhaps TRBD1 (6 bases). Germline V gives CDR1 MGHDK, CDR2 SYGVNS. CDR3 size: 13 residues. Between the trimmed V and J ends, which lost 5 bases and 4 bases, there was a span of 12 bases. In DNA form, the CDR3 reads TGTGCCAGCAGTCAGACTGACAGGTACGAGCAGTACTTC. Its protein product is CASSQTDRYEQYF.

The CDR3 nucleotides are TGTGCCAGCTCACCACCGTCGGTCACCTACGAGCAGTACTTC. It yields the protein CASSPPSVTYEQYF. The chain uses TRBV18 and TRBJ2-7, with no clear D. With 0 bases removed from V and 2 bases from J, the gap between germline ends came to 8 bases. Per the germline V gene, CDR1 is KGHSH and CDR2 is LQKENI. The CDR3 loop spans 14 amino acids.

This chain uses TRBV28 with TRBJ1-1, with 7 bases fitting TRBD1. Germline lookup yields CDR1 MDHEN and CDR2 SYDVKM. V was pared by 5 bases and J by 4 bases, with 7 bases of the junction left unmatched. CDR3 length equals 14 residues. CDR3 coding DNA: TGTGCCAGCAGTCCCCTTTCAGGGGGCACTGAAGCTTTCTTT. Protein sequence: CASSPLSGGTEAFF. Full variable domain (missing parts from reference TRBV28 and TRBJ1-1): DVKVTQSSRYLVKRTGEKVFLECVQDMDHENMFWYRQDPGLGLRLIYFSYDVKMKEKGDIPEGYSVSREKKERFSLILESASTNQTSMYLCASSPLSGGTEAFFGQGTRLTVV.